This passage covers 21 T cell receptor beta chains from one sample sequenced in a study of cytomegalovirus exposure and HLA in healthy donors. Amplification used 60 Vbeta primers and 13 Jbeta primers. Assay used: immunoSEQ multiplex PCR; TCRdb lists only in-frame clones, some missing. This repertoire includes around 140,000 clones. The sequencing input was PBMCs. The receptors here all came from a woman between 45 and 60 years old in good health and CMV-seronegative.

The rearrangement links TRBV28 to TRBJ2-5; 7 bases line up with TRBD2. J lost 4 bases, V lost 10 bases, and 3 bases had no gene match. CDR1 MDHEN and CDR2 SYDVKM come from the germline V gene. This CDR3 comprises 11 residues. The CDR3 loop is CAMGGGETQYF. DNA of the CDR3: TGTGCCATGGGGGGGGGAGAGACCCAGTACTTC.

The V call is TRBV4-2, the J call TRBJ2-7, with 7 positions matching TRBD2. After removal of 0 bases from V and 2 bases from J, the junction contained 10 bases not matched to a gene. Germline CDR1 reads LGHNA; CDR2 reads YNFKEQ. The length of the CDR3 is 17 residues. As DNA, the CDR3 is TGTGCCAGCAGCCAAGAAAGTTGGCCTAGCGGAACCTACGAGCAGTACTTC. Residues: CASSQESWPSGTYEQYF.

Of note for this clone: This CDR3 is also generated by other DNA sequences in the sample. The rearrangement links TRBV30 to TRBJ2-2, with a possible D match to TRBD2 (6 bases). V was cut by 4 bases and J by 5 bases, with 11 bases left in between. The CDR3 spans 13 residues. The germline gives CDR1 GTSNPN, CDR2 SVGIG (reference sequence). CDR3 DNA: TGTGCCTGGACCGGGCTAGCGACCGGGGAGCTGTTTTTT. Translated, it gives CAWTGLATGELFF.

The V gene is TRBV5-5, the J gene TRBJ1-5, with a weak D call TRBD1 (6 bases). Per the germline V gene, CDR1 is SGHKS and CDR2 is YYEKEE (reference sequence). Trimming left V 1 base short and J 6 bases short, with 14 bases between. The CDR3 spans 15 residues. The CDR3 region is CASSLYQGGGQPQHF. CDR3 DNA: TGTGCCAGCAGCTTGTATCAAGGGGGTGGTCAGCCCCAGCATTTT.

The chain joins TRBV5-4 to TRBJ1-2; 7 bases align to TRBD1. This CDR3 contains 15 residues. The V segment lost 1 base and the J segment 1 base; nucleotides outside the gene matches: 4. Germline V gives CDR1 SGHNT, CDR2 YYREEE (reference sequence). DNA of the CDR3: TGTGCCAGCAGCTTGCCCCGACAGGGTAACTATGGCTACACCTTC. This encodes CASSLPRQGNYGYTF.

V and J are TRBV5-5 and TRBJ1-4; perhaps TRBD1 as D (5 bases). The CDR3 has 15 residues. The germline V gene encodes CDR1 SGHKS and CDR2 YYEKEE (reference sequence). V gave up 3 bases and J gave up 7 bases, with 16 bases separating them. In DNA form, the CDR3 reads TGTGCCAGCAGCTCCCGACAGCAGTCTAGTGAAAAACTGTTTTTT. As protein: CASSSRQQSSEKLFF.

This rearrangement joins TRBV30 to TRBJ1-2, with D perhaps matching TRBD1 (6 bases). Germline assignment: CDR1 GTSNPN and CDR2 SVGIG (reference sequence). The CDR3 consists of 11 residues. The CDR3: CGNRARYGYTF. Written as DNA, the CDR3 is TGTGGGAACAGGGCTCGCTATGGCTACACCTTC.

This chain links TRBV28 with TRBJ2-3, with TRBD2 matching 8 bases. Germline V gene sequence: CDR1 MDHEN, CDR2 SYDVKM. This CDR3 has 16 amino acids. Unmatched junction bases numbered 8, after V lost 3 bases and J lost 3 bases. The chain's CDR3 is CASSFPSSGRTDTQYF. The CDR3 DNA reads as TGTGCCAGCAGTTTCCCTTCTAGCGGGCGAACAGATACGCAGTATTTT.

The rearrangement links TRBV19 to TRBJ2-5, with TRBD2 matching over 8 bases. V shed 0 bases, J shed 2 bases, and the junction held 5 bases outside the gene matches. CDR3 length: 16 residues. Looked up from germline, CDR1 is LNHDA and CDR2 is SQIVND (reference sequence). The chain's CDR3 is CASSIDRGGVQETQYF. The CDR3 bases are TGTGCCAGTAGTATAGATCGGGGGGGAGTTCAAGAGACCCAGTACTTC. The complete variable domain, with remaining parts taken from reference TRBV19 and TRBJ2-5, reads DGGITQSPKYLFRKEGQNVTLSCEQNLNHDAMYWYRQDPGQGLRLIYYSQIVNDFQKGDIAEGYSVSREKKESFPLTVTSAQKNPTAFYLCASSIDRGGVQETQYFGPGTRLLVL.

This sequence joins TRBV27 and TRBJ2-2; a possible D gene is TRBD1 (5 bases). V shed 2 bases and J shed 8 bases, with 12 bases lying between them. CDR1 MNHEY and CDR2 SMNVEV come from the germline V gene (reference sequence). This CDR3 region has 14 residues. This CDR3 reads CASSLGSGIGELFF. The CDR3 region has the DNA TGTGCCAGCAGTTTAGGGTCAGGGATTGGGGAGCTGTTTTTT.

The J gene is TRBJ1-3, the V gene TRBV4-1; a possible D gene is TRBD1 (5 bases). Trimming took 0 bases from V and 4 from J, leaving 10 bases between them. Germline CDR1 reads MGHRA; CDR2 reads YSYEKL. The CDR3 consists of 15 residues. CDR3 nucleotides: TGCGCCAGCAGCCAAGATCGCGCAGGGGGAAACACCATATATTTT. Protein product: CASSQDRAGGNTIYF.

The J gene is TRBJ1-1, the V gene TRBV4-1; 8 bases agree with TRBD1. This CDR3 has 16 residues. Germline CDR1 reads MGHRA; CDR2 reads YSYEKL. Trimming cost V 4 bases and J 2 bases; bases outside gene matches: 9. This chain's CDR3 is CASSPTRRGPNTEAFF. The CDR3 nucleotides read TGCGCCAGCAGCCCGACCCGCAGGGGGCCAAACACTGAAGCTTTCTTT.

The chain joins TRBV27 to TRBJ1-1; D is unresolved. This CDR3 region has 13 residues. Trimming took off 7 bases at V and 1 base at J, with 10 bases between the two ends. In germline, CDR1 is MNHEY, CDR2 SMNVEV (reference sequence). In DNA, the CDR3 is TGTGCCAGCAAATTCGGAGGGAACACTGAAGCTTTCTTT. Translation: CASKFGGNTEAFF.

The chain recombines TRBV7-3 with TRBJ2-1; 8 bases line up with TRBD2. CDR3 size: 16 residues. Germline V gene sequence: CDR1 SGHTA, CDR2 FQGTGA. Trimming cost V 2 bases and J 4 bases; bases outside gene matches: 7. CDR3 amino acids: CASSLYAGGSYNEQFF. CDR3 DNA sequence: TGTGCCAGCAGCTTATACGCGGGAGGCTCTTACAATGAGCAGTTCTTC.

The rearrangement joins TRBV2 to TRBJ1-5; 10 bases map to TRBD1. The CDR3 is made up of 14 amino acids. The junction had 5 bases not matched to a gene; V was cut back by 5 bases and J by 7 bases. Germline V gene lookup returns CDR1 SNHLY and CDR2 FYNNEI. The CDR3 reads CASSHRDRGQPQHF. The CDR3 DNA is TGTGCCAGCAGTCACCGGGACAGGGGACAGCCCCAGCATTTT.

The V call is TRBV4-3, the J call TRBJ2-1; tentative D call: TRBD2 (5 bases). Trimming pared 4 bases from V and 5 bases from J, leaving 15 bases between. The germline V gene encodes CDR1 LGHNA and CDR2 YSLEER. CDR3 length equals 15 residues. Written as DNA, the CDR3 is TGCGCCAGCAGCCGCGAGGCCCTAGCAAACAATGAGCAGTTCTTC. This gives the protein CASSREALANNEQFF.

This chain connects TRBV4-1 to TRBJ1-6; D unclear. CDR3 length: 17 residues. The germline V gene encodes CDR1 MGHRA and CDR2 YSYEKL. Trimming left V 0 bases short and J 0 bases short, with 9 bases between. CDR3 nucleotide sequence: TGCGCCAGCAGCCAAGATGAGGGAAGCTCCTATAATTCACCCCTCCACTTT. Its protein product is CASSQDEGSSYNSPLHF.

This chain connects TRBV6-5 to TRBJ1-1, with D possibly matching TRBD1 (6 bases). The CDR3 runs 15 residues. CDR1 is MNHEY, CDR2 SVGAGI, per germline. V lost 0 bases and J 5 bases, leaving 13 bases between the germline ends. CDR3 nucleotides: TGTGCCAGCAGTTACTCGATAGGGGGGGAAACTGAAGCTTTCTTT. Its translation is CASSYSIGGETEAFF.

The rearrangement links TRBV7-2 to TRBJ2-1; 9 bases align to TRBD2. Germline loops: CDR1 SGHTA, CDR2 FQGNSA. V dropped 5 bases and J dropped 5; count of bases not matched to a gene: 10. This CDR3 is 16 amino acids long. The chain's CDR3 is CASSRQSGRQDNEQFF. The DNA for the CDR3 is TGTGCCAGCAGCCGTCAGAGCGGGAGGCAGGACAATGAGCAGTTCTTC.

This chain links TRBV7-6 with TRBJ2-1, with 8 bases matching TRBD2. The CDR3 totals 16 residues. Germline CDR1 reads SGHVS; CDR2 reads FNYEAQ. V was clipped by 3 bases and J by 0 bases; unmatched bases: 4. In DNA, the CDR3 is TGTGCCAGCAGCTTTTCAGCGGGGGCCTCCTACAATGAGCAGTTCTTC. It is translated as CASSFSAGASYNEQFF.

The CDR3 DNA sequence: TGTGCCAGCAGCTTAGCCCGGACTAGCGGCGAAGAGACCCAGTACTTC. Protein sequence: CASSLARTSGEETQYF. This chain connects TRBV7-6 to TRBJ2-5; 10 bases are shared with TRBD2. There are 16 residues in the CDR3. J gave up 3 bases and V 0 bases, and 4 bases lay outside the gene matches. In germline, CDR1 is SGHVS, CDR2 FNYEAQ.